Presented here are 21 T cell receptor beta chains from one specimen sequenced in a study of graft-versus-host responses after intestinal transplantation. No antigen has been assigned to these receptors. Libraries were prepared by immunoSEQ multiplex PCR; TCRdb keeps only in-frame clonotypes and omits some of them. The sample shows fewer than 95,000 clones, approximately 92% of them seen only once. Specimen: unstimulated CD8+ T cells sorted from spleen or lymph node cells, collected before intestinal transplant. The receptors come from a human donor who received an intestinal transplant.

The chain is built from TRBV5-5 and TRBJ2-7; maybe TRBD1 (5 bases). Germline CDR1 reads SGHKS; CDR2 reads YYEKEE (reference sequence). The V and J ends lost 2 bases and 8 bases respectively, with 20 bases between them. There are 15 residues in the CDR3. The CDR3 sequence is CASSFPSGSLFQQYF. Here the CDR3 DNA reads TGTGCCAGCAGCTTTCCGTCAGGGTCCCTATTCCAGCAGTACTTC. Together with reference TRBV5-5 and TRBJ2-7, the CDR3 gives the full variable domain: DAGVTQSPTHLIKTRGQQVTLRCSPISGHKSVSWYQQVLGQGPQFIFQYYEKEERGRGNFPDRFSARQFPNYSSELNVNALLLGDSALYLCASSFPSGSLFQQYFGPGTRLTVT.

The rearrangement joins TRBV4-3 to TRBJ2-7; maybe TRBD1 (5 bases). CDR1 is LGHNA, CDR2 YSLEER, per germline. This CDR3 has 14 residues. V gave up 0 bases and J gave up 4 bases, with 10 bases separating them. The CDR3 is CASSQDSDSYEQYF. CDR3 sequence (DNA): TGCGCCAGCAGCCAAGATTCTGACAGTTACGAGCAGTACTTC.

This chain joins TRBV19 and TRBJ1-1; a possible D gene is TRBD1 (5 bases). CDR3 length: 14 residues. In germline, CDR1 is LNHDA, CDR2 SQIVND (reference sequence). Trimming pared 5 bases from V and 2 bases from J, leaving 12 bases between. This CDR3 is CASSWAGVNTEAFF. The CDR3 nucleotides read TGTGCCAGTAGTTGGGCGGGGGTTAACACTGAAGCTTTCTTT.

This sequence joins TRBV7-9 and TRBJ2-3; D perhaps matches TRBD1 (5 bases). The CDR3 contains 16 residues. Per the germline V gene, CDR1 is SEHNR and CDR2 is FQNEAQ (reference sequence). The V end lost 2 bases, the J end lost 7 bases, and 19 bases lay between the germline ends. Written as DNA, the CDR3 is TGTGCCAGCAGCTTACAAGCCAGGGCAATCTCTTATACGCAGTATTTT. Translated: CASSLQARAISYTQYF. Using reference TRBV7-9 and TRBJ2-3 for the parts outside the CDR3, the full variable domain is DTGVSQNPRHKITKRGQNVTFRCDPISEHNRLYWYRQTLGQGPEFLTYFQNEAQLEKSRLLSDRFSAERPKGSFSTLEIQRTEQGDSAMYLCASSLQARAISYTQYFGPGTRLTVL.

The V call is TRBV27, the J call TRBJ2-2, with 7 positions matching TRBD1. J lost 2 bases, V lost 6 bases, and 9 bases had no gene match. CDR1 MNHEY and CDR2 SMNVEV come from the germline V gene (reference sequence). This CDR3 spans 16 amino acids. Here the CDR3 DNA reads TGTGCCAGCAGCTTTATAGGGGGCGCAAACACCGGGGAGCTGTTTTTT. This codes for CASSFIGGANTGELFF.

This chain joins TRBV4-1 and TRBJ2-7; tentatively, D is TRBD1 (6 bases). The CDR3 is 13 residues long. The germline gives CDR1 MGHRA, CDR2 YSYEKL. Trimming pared 7 bases from V and 2 bases from J, leaving 12 bases between. The CDR3 sequence is CASTLDRPYEQYF. CDR3 in DNA: TGCGCCAGCACCTTGGACAGACCCTACGAGCAGTACTTC.

The chain joins TRBV28 to TRBJ1-2; TRBD1 matches 7 bases. The CDR3 spans 17 residues. Per germline, CDR1 MDHEN and CDR2 SYDVKM. With 3 bases clipped from V and 3 bases from J, the junction kept 13 bases outside the gene matches. Here the CDR3 reads CASSFPPGRGQDYGYTF. The CDR3 DNA is TGTGCCAGCAGTTTTCCCCCGGGAAGGGGGCAGGACTATGGCTACACCTTC.

This sequence joins TRBV28 and TRBJ1-6; D is undetermined. This CDR3 has 15 amino acids. V lost 1 base to trimming and J lost 5 bases, with 9 bases between them. Per the germline V gene, CDR1 is MDHEN and CDR2 is SYDVKM. CDR3 bases: TGTGCCAGCAGTTTATCACACAACCATAATTCACCCCTCCACTTT. Protein sequence: CASSLSHNHNSPLHF.

The chain combines TRBV5-4 with TRBJ2-3, with 9 positions matching TRBD2. Germline CDR1 reads SGHNT; CDR2 reads YYREEE (reference sequence). CDR3 length: 14 amino acids. The V segment lost 4 bases and the J segment 4 bases; nucleotides outside the gene matches: 4. CDR3 nucleotides: TGTGCCAGCAGCGCGGGACTAGCCGCAGATACGCAGTATTTT. Translating it yields CASSAGLAADTQYF.

The V and J genes are TRBV25-1 and TRBJ2-1; 9 nucleotides align to TRBD2. The CDR3 runs 17 residues. From germline, CDR1 is MGHDK and CDR2 SYGVNS. Trimming cost V 4 bases and J 9 bases; bases outside gene matches: 16. CDR3 sequence: CASSGPPKSGGYGEQFF. Written as DNA, the CDR3 is TGTGCCAGCAGTGGACCTCCCAAGAGCGGGGGGTACGGTGAGCAGTTCTTC.

The chain is built from TRBV4-1 and TRBJ1-1; a possible D gene is TRBD1 (5 bases). V was clipped by 4 bases and J by 6 bases, with 15 bases between them. This CDR3 region has 14 residues. From germline, CDR1 is MGHRA and CDR2 YSYEKL. CDR3 sequence (DNA): TGCGCCAGCAGCCTTTCGGGGGGACGGCCTGAAGCTTTCTTT. Amino acids: CASSLSGGRPEAFF.

V and J are TRBV9 and TRBJ1-2, with 8 bases that match TRBD1. The CDR3 covers 16 residues. CDR1 and CDR2 from the germline V gene are SGDLS and YYNGEE. Trimming took 2 bases from V and 4 from J; bases not matched to a gene: 10. CDR3 in DNA: TGTGCCAGCAGCGTCTCGGGACAGGCAACCTCCTATGGCTACACCTTC. Protein sequence: CASSVSGQATSYGYTF.

The J gene is TRBJ2-1, the V gene TRBV6-1; 8 bases line up with TRBD2. V shed 8 bases and J 4 bases; nucleotides not matched to a gene: 10. Germline loops: CDR1 MNHNS, CDR2 SASEGT. This CDR3 is built from 15 residues. CDR3 DNA: TGTGCCAGCTCCGCCGGGACTAGGGTTTACAATGAGCAGTTCTTC. Protein product: CASSAGTRVYNEQFF.

This clone was seen once. J is TRBJ1-4 and V is TRBV27; no definite D call. CDR1 and CDR2 (germline): MNHEY, SMNVEV (reference sequence). CDR3 size: 13 residues. V lost 3 bases to trimming and J lost 1 base, with 3 bases between them. The CDR3 DNA reads TGTGCCAGCAGTTTTATAACTAATGAAAAACTGTTTTTT. Translated: CASSFITNEKLFF.

This chain joins TRBV19 and TRBJ2-7; 9 nucleotides align to TRBD1. The germline gives CDR1 LNHDA, CDR2 SQIVND (reference sequence). The CDR3 runs to 15 residues. V lost 5 bases to trimming and J lost 4 bases; unmatched junction nucleotides: 9. Here the CDR3 DNA reads TGTGCCAGTAGTTCCGTTGGGACAGGGACTTACGAGCAGTACTTC. The encoded protein is CASSSVGTGTYEQYF. The full variable domain, in which reference TRBV19 and TRBJ2-7 provide the parts outside the CDR3, is DGGITQSPKYLFRKEGQNVTLSCEQNLNHDAMYWYRQDPGQGLRLIYYSQIVNDFQKGDIAEGYSVSREKKESFPLTVTSAQKNPTAFYLCASSSVGTGTYEQYFGPGTRLTVT.

The chain joins TRBV28 to TRBJ2-7, with a weak D call TRBD1 (6 bases). The CDR3 has 13 residues. Trimming took off 5 bases at V and 0 bases at J, with 8 bases between the two ends. Germline V lookup: CDR1 MDHEN, CDR2 SYDVKM. CDR3 protein: CASSRDNSYEQYF. The CDR3 DNA is TGTGCCAGCAGTCGGGACAACTCCTACGAGCAGTACTTC.

In its sample, this clone was seen once. The chain carries TRBV6-6 and TRBJ1-1, with D possibly being TRBD1 (6 bases). From germline, CDR1 is MNHNY and CDR2 SVGAGI (reference sequence). This CDR3 contains 13 residues. Trimming removed 11 bases from V and 3 bases from J, with 16 bases in between. CDR3 bases: TGTGCCTTGAGGAAGGGGGGGGACACTGAAGCTTTCTTT. This translates into CALRKGGDTEAFF.

The chain uses TRBV30 and TRBJ1-3; 9 bases match TRBD1. Per germline, CDR1 GTSNPN and CDR2 SVGIG (reference sequence). V gave up 1 base and J gave up 0 bases; unmatched junction bases: 13. The CDR3 totals 19 residues. The CDR3 sequence is CAWSASGGTGYLSGNTIYF. The CDR3 DNA follows: TGTGCCTGGAGTGCGAGCGGCGGGACAGGGTACCTCTCTGGAAACACCATATATTTT.

The V and J genes are TRBV2 and TRBJ2-7; D is perhaps TRBD2 (5 bases). Germline CDR1 reads SNHLY; CDR2 reads FYNNEI. V lost 3 bases and J 2 bases, leaving 11 bases between the germline ends. This CDR3 contains 14 residues. For the CDR3, the DNA is TGTGCCAGCAGTGATACTGTGGGAGCCTACGAGCAGTACTTC. Translating it yields CASSDTVGAYEQYF.

This chain links TRBV11-2 with TRBJ2-7; 7 positions match TRBD2. The V and J ends lost 0 bases and 7 bases, in that order; junction bases with no gene match: 9. Germline CDR1 is SGHAT and CDR2 is FQNNGV. This CDR3 has 15 residues. This chain's CDR3 is CASSLDRGVGGEQYF. As DNA, the CDR3 is TGTGCCAGCAGCTTAGATCGGGGGGTGGGAGGTGAGCAGTACTTC.

This chain uses TRBV20-1 with TRBJ1-2; no reliable D call. The V gene lost 1 base and the J gene lost 7 bases, with 7 bases spanning the gap. CDR1 and CDR2 from the germline V gene are DFQATT and SNEGSKA (reference sequence). CDR3 length: 11 amino acids. CDR3 loop: CSARGSLGYTF. The CDR3 DNA reads TGCAGTGCTAGAGGGAGTCTTGGCTACACCTTC.